This paragraph covers one T cell receptor beta chain sequence. Its antigen is as yet unknown. As to treatment: 15 to 20 received Ad26.COV2.S at low or high dose, single or two shots; about 5 received placebo; per-sample allocation not given. All samples were drawn on day 63, counting from the first vaccine or placebo injection. Clones were sequenced by immunoSEQ multiplex PCR, and TCRdb holds only the in-frame ones, with some missing. The sample consists of 400,000 or so clones, around 85% of them appearing once. This sample stems from a study of Ad26.COV2.S vaccination and SARS-CoV-2 variants. Study findings and constraints: Substantial response breadth was reportedly seen for spike-specific CD8+ and CD4+ T cells after vaccination. It is possible that the TCR breadth and depth analyses underestimated the total T cell responses.

Source: peripheral blood, taken in a trial of Ad26.COV2.S vaccine versus placebo. This clonotype was sampled from a person between 18 and 65 years old who received the Ad26.COV2.S COVID-19 vaccine or a placebo.

The CDR3 region has the DNA TGTGCCAGCAGGGAGACATGGGAGTCGGAGACCCAGTACTTC. Its translation: CASRETWESETQYF. The chain uses TRBV7-8 and TRBJ2-5, with D perhaps matching TRBD2 (5 bases). This CDR3 has 14 amino acids. Germline CDR1 SGHVS, CDR2 FQNEAQ. Trimming took off 6 bases at V and 5 bases at J, with 16 bases between the two ends.